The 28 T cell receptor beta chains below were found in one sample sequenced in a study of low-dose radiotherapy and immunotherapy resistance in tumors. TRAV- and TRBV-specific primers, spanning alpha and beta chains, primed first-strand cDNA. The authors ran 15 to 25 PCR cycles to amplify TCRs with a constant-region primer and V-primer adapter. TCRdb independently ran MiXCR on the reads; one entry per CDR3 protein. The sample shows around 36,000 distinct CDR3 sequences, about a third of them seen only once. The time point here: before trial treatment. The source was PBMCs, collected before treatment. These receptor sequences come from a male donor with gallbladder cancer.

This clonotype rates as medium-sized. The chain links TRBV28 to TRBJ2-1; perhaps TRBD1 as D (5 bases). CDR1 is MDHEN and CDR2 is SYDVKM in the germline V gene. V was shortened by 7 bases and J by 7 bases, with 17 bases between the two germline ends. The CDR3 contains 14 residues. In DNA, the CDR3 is TGTGCCAGCACCCCTACAGGCTCCCCAAATGAGCAGTTCTTC. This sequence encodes CASTPTGSPNEQFF. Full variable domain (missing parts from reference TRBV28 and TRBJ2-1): DVKVTQSSRYLVKRTGEKVFLECVQDMDHENMFWYRQDPGLGLRLIYFSYDVKMKEKGDIPEGYSVSREKKERFSLILESASTNQTSMYLCASTPTGSPNEQFFGPGTRLTVL.

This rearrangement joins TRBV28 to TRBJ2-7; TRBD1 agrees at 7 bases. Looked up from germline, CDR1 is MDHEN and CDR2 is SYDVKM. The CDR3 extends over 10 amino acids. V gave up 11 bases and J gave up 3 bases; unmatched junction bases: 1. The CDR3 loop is CASGGYEQYF. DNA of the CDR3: TGTGCCTCAGGGGGCTACGAGCAGTACTTC.

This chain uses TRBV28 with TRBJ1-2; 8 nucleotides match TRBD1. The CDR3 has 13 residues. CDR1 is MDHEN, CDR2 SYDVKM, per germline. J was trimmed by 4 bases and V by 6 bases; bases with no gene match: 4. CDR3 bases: TGTGCCAGCAGACCGGGACAGGTCTATGGCTACACCTTC. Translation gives CASRPGQVYGYTF.

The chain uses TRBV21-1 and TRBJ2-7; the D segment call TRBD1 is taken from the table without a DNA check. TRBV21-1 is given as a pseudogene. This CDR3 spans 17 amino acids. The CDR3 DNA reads TGTGCCAGCAGCAAAGTGGGGGCTTCGCTCATTTCCTACGAGCAGTACTTC. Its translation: CASSKVGASLISYEQYF.

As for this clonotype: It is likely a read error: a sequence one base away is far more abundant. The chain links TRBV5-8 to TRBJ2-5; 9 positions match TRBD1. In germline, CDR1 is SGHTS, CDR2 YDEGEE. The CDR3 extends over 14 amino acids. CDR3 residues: CASSSTGGGETPYF. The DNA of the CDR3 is TGTGCCAGCAGCTCGACAGGGGGTGGAGAGACCCCGTACTTC.

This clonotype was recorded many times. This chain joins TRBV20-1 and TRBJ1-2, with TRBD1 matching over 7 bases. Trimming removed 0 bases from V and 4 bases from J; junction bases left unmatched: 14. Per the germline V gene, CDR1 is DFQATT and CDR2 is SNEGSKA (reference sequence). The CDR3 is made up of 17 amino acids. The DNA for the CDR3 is TGCAGTGCTAGAGATGTTGCACAGGGGATGCGGAGCTATGGCTACACCTTC. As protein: CSARDVAQGMRSYGYTF.

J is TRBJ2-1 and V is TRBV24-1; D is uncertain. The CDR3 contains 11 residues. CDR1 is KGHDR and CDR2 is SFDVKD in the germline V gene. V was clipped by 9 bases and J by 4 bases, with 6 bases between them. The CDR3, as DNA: TGTGCCACCGGCGCGTACAATGAGCAGTTCTTC. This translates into CATGAYNEQFF.

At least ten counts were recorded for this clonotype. The CDR3 DNA reads TGTGCCTGGAACAACCAGGGTGGAGAGACCCAGTACTTC. As protein: CAWNNQGGETQYF. This sequence joins TRBV30 and TRBJ2-5; a weak D match, TRBD1 (5 bases). The germline V gene encodes CDR1 GTSNPN and CDR2 SVGIG (reference sequence). Trimming shortened V by 4 bases and J by 4 bases, and 13 bases separated the two germline ends. CDR3 length: 13 residues. Using reference TRBV30 and TRBJ2-5 for the parts outside the CDR3, the full variable domain is SQTIHQWPATLVQPVGSPLSLECTVEGTSNPNLYWYRQAAGRGLQLLFYSVGIGQISSEVPQNLSASRPQDRQFILSSKKLLLSDSGFYLCAWNNQGGETQYFGPGTRLLVL.

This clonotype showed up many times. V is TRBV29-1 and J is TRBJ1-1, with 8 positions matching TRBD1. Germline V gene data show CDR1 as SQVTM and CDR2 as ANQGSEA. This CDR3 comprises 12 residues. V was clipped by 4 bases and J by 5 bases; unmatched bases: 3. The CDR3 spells CSVAGGGTEAFF. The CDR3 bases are TGCAGCGTTGCAGGGGGCGGAACTGAAGCTTTCTTT.

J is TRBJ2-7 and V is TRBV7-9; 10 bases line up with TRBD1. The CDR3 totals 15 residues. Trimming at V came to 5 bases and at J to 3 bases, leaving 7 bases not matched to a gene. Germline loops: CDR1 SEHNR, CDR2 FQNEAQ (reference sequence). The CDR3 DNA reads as TGTGCCAGCAGCCGGGACAGGGGATCTTTCTACGAGCAGTACTTC. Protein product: CASSRDRGSFYEQYF. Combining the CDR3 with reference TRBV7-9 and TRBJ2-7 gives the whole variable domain DTGVSQNPRHKITKRGQNVTFRCDPISEHNRLYWYRQTLGQGPEFLTYFQNEAQLEKSRLLSDRFSAERPKGSFSTLEIQRTEQGDSAMYLCASSRDRGSFYEQYFGPGTRLTVT.

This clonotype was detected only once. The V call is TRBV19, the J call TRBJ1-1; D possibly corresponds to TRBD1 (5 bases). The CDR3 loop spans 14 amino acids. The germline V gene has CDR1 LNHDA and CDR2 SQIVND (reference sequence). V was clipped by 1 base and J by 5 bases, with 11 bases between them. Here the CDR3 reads CASSIGGSRTEAFF. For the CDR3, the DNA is TGTGCCAGTAGTATAGGGGGGAGTCGAACTGAAGCTTTCTTT.

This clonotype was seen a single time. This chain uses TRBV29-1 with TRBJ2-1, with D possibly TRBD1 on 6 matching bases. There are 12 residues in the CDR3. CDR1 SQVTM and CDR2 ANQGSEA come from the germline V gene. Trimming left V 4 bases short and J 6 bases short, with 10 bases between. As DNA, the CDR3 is TGCAGCGTTGCTCAGGGGATCAATGAGCAGTTCTTC. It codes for CSVAQGINEQFF.

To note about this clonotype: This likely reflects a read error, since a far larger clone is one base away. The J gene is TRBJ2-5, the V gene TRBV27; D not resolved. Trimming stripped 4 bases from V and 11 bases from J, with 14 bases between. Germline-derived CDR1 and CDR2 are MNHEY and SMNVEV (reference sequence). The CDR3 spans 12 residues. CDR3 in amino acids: CASSWVSSEQYF. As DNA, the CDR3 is TGTGCCAGCAGTTGGGTGAGCAGTGAGCAGTACTTC.

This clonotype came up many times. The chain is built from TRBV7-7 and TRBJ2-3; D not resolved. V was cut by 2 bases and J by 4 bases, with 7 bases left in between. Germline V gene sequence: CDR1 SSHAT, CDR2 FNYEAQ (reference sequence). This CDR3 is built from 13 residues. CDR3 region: CASSLSGSDTQYF. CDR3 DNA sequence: TGTGCCAGCAGCTTATCGGGTTCAGATACGCAGTATTTT.

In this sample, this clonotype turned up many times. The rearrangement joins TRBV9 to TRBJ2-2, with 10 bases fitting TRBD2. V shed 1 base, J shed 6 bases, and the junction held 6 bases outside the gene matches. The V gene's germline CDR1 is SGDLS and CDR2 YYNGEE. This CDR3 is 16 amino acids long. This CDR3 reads CASSVKEREGPGELFF. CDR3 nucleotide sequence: TGTGCCAGCAGCGTAAAAGAGCGGGAGGGCCCCGGGGAGCTGTTTTTT.

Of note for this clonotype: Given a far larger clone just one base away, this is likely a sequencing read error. CDR3 region: CAISAGQPNLKSYNEQYF. CDR3 DNA: TGTGCCATCAGTGCTGGACAACCTAATCTAAAGTCCTACAATGAGCAGTACTTC. This chain connects TRBV10-3 to TRBJ2-7; possible D gene TRBD1, 5 bases. V shed 4 bases and J shed 7 bases, with 29 bases lying between them. Germline CDR1 and CDR2: ENHRY and SYGVKD. This CDR3 is 18 amino acids long.

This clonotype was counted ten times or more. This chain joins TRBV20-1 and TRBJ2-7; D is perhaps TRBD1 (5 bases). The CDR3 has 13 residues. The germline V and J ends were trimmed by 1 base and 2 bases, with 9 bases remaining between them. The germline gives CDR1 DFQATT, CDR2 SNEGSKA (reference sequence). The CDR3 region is CSARGGNPYEQYF. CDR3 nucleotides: TGCAGTGCTAGAGGGGGCAACCCCTACGAGCAGTACTTC.

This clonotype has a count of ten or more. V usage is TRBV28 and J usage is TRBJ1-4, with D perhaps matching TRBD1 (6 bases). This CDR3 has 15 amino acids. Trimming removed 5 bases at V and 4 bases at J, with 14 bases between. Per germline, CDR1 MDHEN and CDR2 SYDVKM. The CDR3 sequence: CASSGAGADNEKLFF. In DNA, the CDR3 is TGTGCCAGCAGTGGGGCGGGGGCAGATAATGAAAAACTGTTTTTT.

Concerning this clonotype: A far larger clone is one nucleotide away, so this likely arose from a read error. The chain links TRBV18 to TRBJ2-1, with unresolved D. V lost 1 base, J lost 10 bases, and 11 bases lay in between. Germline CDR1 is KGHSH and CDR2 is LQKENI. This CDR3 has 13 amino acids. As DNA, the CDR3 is TGTGCCAGCTCACCACAGAGTGGATACGAGCAGTTCTTC. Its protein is CASSPQSGYEQFF.

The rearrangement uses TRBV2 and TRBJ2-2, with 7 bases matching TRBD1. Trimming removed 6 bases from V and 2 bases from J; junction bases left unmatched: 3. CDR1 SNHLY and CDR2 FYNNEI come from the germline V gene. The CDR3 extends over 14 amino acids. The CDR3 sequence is CASRGDSNTGELFF. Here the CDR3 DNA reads TGTGCCAGCAGAGGGGACAGTAACACCGGGGAGCTGTTTTTT. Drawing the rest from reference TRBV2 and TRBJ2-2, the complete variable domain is EPEVTQTPSHQVTQMGQEVILRCVPISNHLYFYWYRQILGQKVEFLVSFYNNEISEKSEIFDDQFSVERPDGSNFTLKIRSTKLEDSAMYFCASRGDSNTGELFFGEGSRLTVL.

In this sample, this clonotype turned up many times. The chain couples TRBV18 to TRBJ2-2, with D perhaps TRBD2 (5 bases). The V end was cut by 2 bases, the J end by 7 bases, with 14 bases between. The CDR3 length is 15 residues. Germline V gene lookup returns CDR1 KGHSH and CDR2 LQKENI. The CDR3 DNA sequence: TGTGCCAGCTCACCATGGAGCGAAGGAGGCGGGGAGCTGTTTTTT. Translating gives CASSPWSEGGGELFF.

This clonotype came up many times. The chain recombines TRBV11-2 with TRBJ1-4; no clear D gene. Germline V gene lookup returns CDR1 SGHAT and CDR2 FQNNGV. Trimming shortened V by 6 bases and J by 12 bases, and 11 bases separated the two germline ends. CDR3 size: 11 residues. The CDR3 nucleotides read TGTGCCAGCAGGTCCGCCGGGGAACTGTTTTTT. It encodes CASRSAGELFF.

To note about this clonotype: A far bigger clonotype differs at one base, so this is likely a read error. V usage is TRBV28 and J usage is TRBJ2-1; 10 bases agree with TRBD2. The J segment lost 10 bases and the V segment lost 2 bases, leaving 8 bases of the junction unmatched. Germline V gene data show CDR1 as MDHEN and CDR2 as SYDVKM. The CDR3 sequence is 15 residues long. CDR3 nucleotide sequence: TGTGCCAGCAGTTTAGGGACTAGCGTTTCCTACGAGCAGTTCTTC. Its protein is CASSLGTSVSYEQFF.

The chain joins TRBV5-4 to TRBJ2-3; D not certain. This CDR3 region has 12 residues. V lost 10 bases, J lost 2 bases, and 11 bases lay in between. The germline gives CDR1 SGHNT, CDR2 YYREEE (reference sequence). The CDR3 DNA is TGTGCCGTGCGAGATAACACAGATACGCAGTATTTT. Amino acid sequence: CAVRDNTDTQYF.

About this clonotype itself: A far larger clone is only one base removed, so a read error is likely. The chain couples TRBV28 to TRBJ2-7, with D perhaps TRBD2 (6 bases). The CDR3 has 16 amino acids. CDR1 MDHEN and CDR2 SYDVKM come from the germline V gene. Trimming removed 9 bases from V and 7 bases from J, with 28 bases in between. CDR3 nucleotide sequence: TGTGCCAGTAATCAAAGGGCCCGGGGGTCCTACAATGAGCAGTACTTC. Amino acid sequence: CASNQRARGSYNEQYF.

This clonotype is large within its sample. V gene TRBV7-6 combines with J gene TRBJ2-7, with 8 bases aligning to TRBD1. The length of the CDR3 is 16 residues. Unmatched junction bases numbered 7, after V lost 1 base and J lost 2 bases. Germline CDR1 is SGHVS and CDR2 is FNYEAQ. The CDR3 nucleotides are TGTGCCAGCAGCTTAGTATCAGGACAGGGTCCCTACGAGCAGTACTTC. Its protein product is CASSLVSGQGPYEQYF.

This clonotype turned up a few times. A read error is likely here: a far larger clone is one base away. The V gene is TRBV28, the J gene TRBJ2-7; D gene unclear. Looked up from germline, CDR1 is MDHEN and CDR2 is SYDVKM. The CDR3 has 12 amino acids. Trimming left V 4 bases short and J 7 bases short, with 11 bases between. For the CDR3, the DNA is TGTGCCAGCAGTTACTCTAACTATGAGCAGTACTTC. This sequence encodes CASSYSNYEQYF.

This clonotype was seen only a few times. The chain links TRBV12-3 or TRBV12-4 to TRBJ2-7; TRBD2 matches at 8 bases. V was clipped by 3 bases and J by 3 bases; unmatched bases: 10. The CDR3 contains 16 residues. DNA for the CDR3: TGTGCCAGCAGTTTTGGCGGGAGGCATTTTTTCTACGAGCAGTACTTC. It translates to CASSFGGRHFFYEQYF.